This T cell receptor beta chain emerged from a study of blood T cells in healthy people across ages. For the study at large: Every two T cells gave about one barcoded beta molecule via template switching.

This clonotype was picked up a small number of times. Using a J-beta primer mix together with a sample-barcoded 5' primer, a second PCR was run for roughly 6 to 11 cycles. TCRdb itself ran the 5' RACE reads through MiXCR, one entry per CDR3 protein. Of hundreds of thousands of distinct CDR3 sequences in the sample, nearly 25% were seen once. The CDR3 length is 18 residues. Per germline, CDR1 SNHLY and CDR2 FYNNEI. The V end lost 2 bases, the J end lost 2 bases, and 20 bases lay between the germline ends. The same specimen was also included in a second study, on T cells of mothers and their children. That work states: The study obtained over 9 million TCR beta CDR3 reads per mother and a few million per child.

The chain carries TRBV2 and TRBJ2-3, with D maybe TRBD2 (6 bases). The receptor's source is a boy younger than 18 in good health. What was sequenced was blood. The CDR3 sequence is CASSELGLAGPNTDTQYF. DNA for the CDR3: TGTGCCAGCAGTGAACTGGGCTTGGCGGGACCAAACACAGATACGCAGTATTTT.